This T cell receptor beta chain was recovered during a study of T cell repertoires in cytomegalovirus infection. For the study at large: The authors relied on CMV epitopes, both recently identified HLA-C-restricted and well-studied HLA-B-restricted. Indications of both CMV infection and matching HLA type were provided by public TCR beta signatures. The study, taken as a whole, reports: The ex vivo response was dominated by HLA-C-restricted CMV-specific TCR beta clonotypes. Cumulative frequency (of public TCR beta family members) identified carriers of CMV plus the relevant HLA.

In TCRdb, the reads were re-called with MiXCR into one record per CDR3 protein. The sample yields about half a million distinct CDR3 sequences, roughly 42% seen once. This clonotype came up once. Its target is unknown. This CDR3 region has 12 residues. Germline V gives CDR1 MNHEY, CDR2 SVGEGT. V dropped 7 bases and J dropped 3 bases, with 10 bases sitting between them. This TCR was recovered from a human donor in good health (CMV status not recorded). Some clones in this sample may be carry-over from other donors' samples. The V call is TRBV6-2 or TRBV6-3, the J call TRBJ2-7, with TRBD2 as a possible D gene (6 bases). Specimen: cultured PBMCs, collected from culture after CMV antigen stimulation. CDR3 in DNA: TGTGCCAGCACCTTGGGAGGCTACGAGCAGTACTTC. It encodes CASTLGGYEQYF.